This record covers a single T cell receptor beta chain. Its antigen is currently not known. It has no much larger one-base neighbor in the sample; base qualities were not kept. This sample is part of a study of early T cells in non-severe SARS-CoV-2 infection (dated by TCRdb to 2020 to 2023). Concerning the study at large: TCR sequencing used bulk RNA from unsorted whole blood, so alpha and beta chains could not be paired. Results the study describes overall, beyond this receptor: VDJdb matching was skewed toward anti-spike CD8 responses and likely underestimated virus-specific expansions, missing private and CD4 specificities.

The V end gives up 2 bases and the J end 6 bases, leaving 2 bases in the junction not matched to a gene. The CDR3 holds 13 amino acids from the cysteine to the phenylalanine. The kept DNA is CDR3 alone, 39 bases in frame from the first base. CDR1 and CDR2, looked up from the germline V gene, are SGHTA and FQGTGA. A case-control design nested within a healthcare worker cohort in London, UK, was used, with weekly nasopharyngeal swab PCR tests and blood sampling performed. Healthcare workers were recruited between 23 and 31 March 2020, during the week of the UK lockdown, and were followed weekly for up to about 15 weeks. The library was made by 5' RACE. Sequenced using a NextSeq 500. The TCR library protocol attached unique molecular identifiers to individual cDNA molecules to correct for sequencing error and PCR bias. TCR alpha and beta chains were both sequenced, and the abundances of alpha and beta sequences in each sample were closely correlated with each other. The source study handled its data this way. V gene, J gene and CDR3 annotation of TCR sequences was performed with Decombinator V4. Expanded TCRs were defined as changing significantly between any two time points under a Poisson model with p below 0.0001. TCR abundances were normalised to the total number of TCRs sequenced per sample and expressed as counts per million. TRAV1-2 paired with TRAJ12, TRAJ20 or TRAJ33 defined MAIT TCRs, while TRAV10 paired with TRAJ18 defined iNKT TCRs. VDJdb, accessed on 1 November 2021, was searched for TCRs annotated for CMV, EBV and SARS-CoV-2, and TCRs annotated for more than one antigen were excluded. TCRdb reanalyzed the raw reads on its own, using fastp at Q25 for trimming and MiXCR for clone calling, and kept in-frame beta chains. Rows with a matching CDR3 protein are joined into one entry that keeps the most common DNA and genes. These V and J calls derive from TCRdb rather than the authors' analysis. Present in this sample are around 56,000 distinct CDR3 sequences, about 13% of which were seen just once. The ten largest make up approximately 8.5% of the sample.

The sequenced sample was whole blood, obtained at baseline. The chain couples TRBV7-3 to TRBJ2-7, with 9 central nucleotides matching TRBD1. The TCR was taken from an adult who was a healthcare worker with PCR-confirmed SARS-CoV-2 infection or an uninfected control (not recorded which). The encoded CDR3 is CASSLGTGSEQYF. Read as DNA, the sequence is TGTGCCAGCAGCTTAGGGACAGGGAGCGAGCAGTACTTC.